The 10 T cell receptor beta chains presented below share a single source sample, sequenced in a study of T cells in women clearing cervical HPV infection. The assay was immunoSEQ multiplex PCR, and TCRdb's table has in-frame clones only and misses some. Here the sample table reports some 9,800 clones. Sequencing was performed on blood buffy coat. All receptors derive from a woman aged 18 to 75 with a cervical HPV16 infection that either progressed to CIN3+ or cleared (not recorded which).

As to this clone: Coverage ceases 3 residues before the CDR3 finishes, and the germline J gene fills in the end. The J gene is TRBJ2-4, the V gene TRBV6-2 or TRBV6-3; no definite D call. Germline V gene lookup returns CDR1 MNHEY and CDR2 SVGEGT. The CDR3 runs to 14 residues. CDR3 loop: CASLGGHSNYGQYF. The part of the CDR3 DNA that was read is TGTGCCAGCCTTGGTGGCCACTCCAACTATGGT.

Concerning this clone: Coverage ceases 3 residues before the CDR3 finishes, and the germline J gene fills in the end. The rearrangement joins TRBV7-3 to TRBJ2-2, with 11 bases fitting TRBD2. The germline V gene encodes CDR1 SGHTA and CDR2 FQGTGA. V lost 5 bases to trimming and J lost 2 bases; unmatched junction nucleotides: 7. CDR3 size: 17 residues. The sequenced part of the CDR3 DNA is TGTGCCAGCAGCCCGACTAGCGGGGCCCTCAACACCGGGGAG. It specifies CASSPTSGALNTGE. Given in full, the CDR3 is CASSPTSGALNTGELFF.

Details on this clone: Read sequence stops 3 residues before the CDR3 end, and the germline J gene provides the missing end. The rearrangement links TRBV14 to TRBJ2-1, with 7 bases identical to TRBD1. Germline CDR1 and CDR2: SGHDN and FVKESK. This CDR3 comprises 14 residues. V was pared by 8 bases and J by 7 bases, with 11 bases of the junction left unmatched. The covered CDR3 bases are TGTGCCAGCGCCCGGACAGGAAACTTTAATGAG. Translation gives CASARTGNFNE. The full CDR3 protein is CASARTGNFNEQFF. The variable domain in full, completed from reference TRBV14 and TRBJ2-1, reads EAGVTQFPSHSVIEKGQTVTLRCDPISGHDNLYWYRRVMGKEIKFLLHFVKESKQDESGMPNNRFLAERTGGTYSTLKVQPAELEDSGVYFCASARTGNFNEQFFGPGTRLTVL.

Of note for this clone: The sequence runs out 3 residues before the end of the CDR3; the remainder is reconstructed from the germline J gene. V and J are TRBV6-1 and TRBJ1-2; D gene ambiguous. This CDR3 region has 12 residues. CDR1 is MNHNS, CDR2 SASEGT, per germline. V lost 4 bases, J lost 3 bases, and 6 bases lay in between. The covered CDR3 bases are TGTGCCAGCAGTGCTACCCACTATGGC. It translates to CASSATHYG. The entire CDR3 is CASSATHYGYTF.

Concerning this clone: The DNA ends 3 residues before the CDR3 does, and the rest of the CDR3 is filled in from the germline J gene. The rearrangement joins TRBV7-6 to TRBJ2-1, with D perhaps assigned TRBD1 or TRBD2 (6 bases each). Germline-derived CDR1 and CDR2 are SGHVS and FNYEAQ. The CDR3 loop spans 16 amino acids. Trimming cost V 5 bases and J 2 bases, with 16 bases left between them. The covered CDR3 bases are TGTGCCAGCAGCCCAGGGGCAGGGAGGACCTACAATGAG. The encoded protein is CASSPGAGRTYNE. From start to end, the CDR3 is CASSPGAGRTYNEQFF. Looking up the rest from reference TRBV7-6 and TRBJ2-1 gives the full variable domain: GAGVSQSPRYKVTKRGQDVALRCDPISGHVSLYWYRQALGQGPEFLTYFNYEAQQDKSGLPNDRFSAERPEGSISTLTIQRTEQRDSAMYRCASSPGAGRTYNEQFFGPGTRLTVL.

A word on this clone: The sequenced fragment ends 3 residues before the CDR3 boundary, so the rest is inferred from the germline J gene. The chain carries TRBV2 and TRBJ2-1; maybe TRBD2 (7 bases). This CDR3 spans 14 amino acids. V dropped 4 bases and J dropped 4 bases, with 11 bases sitting between them. CDR1 is SNHLY, CDR2 FYNNEI, per germline. The DNA read from the CDR3 is TGTGCCAGCAGTGTCGGGGGGACATACAATGAG. Amino acids: CASSVGGTYNE. The entire CDR3 reads CASSVGGTYNEQFF.

A remark on this clone: The read ends 3 residues early relative to the CDR3; the germline J gene fills the gap. J is TRBJ2-3 and V is TRBV7-8, with D possibly TRBD2 on 6 matching bases. This CDR3 comprises 14 residues. Germline V gives CDR1 SGHVS, CDR2 FQNEAQ. This chain's CDR3 is CASSPRGEEETQYF. The covered CDR3 bases are TGTGCCAGCAGCCCGCGGGGAGAAGAAGAGACG.

With regard to this clone: The sequenced fragment ends 3 residues before the CDR3 boundary, so the rest is inferred from the germline J gene. This chain connects TRBV5-6 to TRBJ1-1; D remains ambiguous. Germline V CDR1 and CDR2: SGHDT, YYEEEE. V was trimmed by 2 bases and J by 2 bases, leaving 7 bases between them. There are 13 residues in the CDR3. This chain's CDR3 is CASSLGPNTEAFF. The CDR3 DNA, read in part, is TGTGCCAGCAGCTTAGGCCCAAACACTGAA.

This clone is deemed medium-sized by its frequency. The read halts 3 residues ahead of the CDR3 end, with the missing end drawn from the germline J gene. The V call is TRBV5-1, the J call TRBJ1-1, with unresolved D. Germline CDR1 SGHRS, CDR2 YFSETQ. The CDR3 extends over 14 amino acids. Trimming took off 0 bases at V and 1 base at J, with 7 bases between the two ends. The part of the CDR3 DNA that was read is TGCGCCAGCAGCTTGGCAGCGAGGAACACTGAA. Translating it yields CASSLAARNTE. The CDR3 in its entirety is CASSLAARNTEAFF.

As concerns this clone: The CDR3 extends 3 residues past the end of the read, so its final part is completed from the germline J gene. This specimen includes other DNA sequences encoding the same CDR3. V usage is TRBV2 and J usage is TRBJ2-6, with D possibly TRBD2 on 6 matching bases. Germline lookup yields CDR1 SNHLY and CDR2 FYNNEI. The CDR3 has 14 residues. The V end was cut by 7 bases, the J end by 4 bases, with 11 bases between. Partial CDR3 DNA: TGTGCCAGCATGGTGGGGGGAGGGGCCAACGTC. It is translated as CASMVGGGANV. The complete CDR3 reads CASMVGGGANVLTF.